One and the same sample provided the 26 T cell receptor beta chains below, sequenced in a study of cytomegalovirus exposure and HLA in healthy donors. PCR primers comprised 60 Vbeta and 13 Jbeta primers. TCRdb's copy holds only in-frame clones and misses some; the assay was immunoSEQ multiplex PCR. The sample lists about 160,000 clones; about 80% were seen once. The sequencing sample was made of PBMCs. These receptors were taken from a woman between 50 and 59 years old in good health and CMV-seropositive.

The rearrangement joins TRBV4-1 to TRBJ1-5; D call uncertain. Trimming took off 6 bases at V and 1 base at J, with 13 bases between the two ends. CDR1 and CDR2 from the germline V gene are MGHRA and YSYEKL. The CDR3 sequence is 15 residues long. The CDR3 region is CASSPTPGSNQPQHF. The CDR3 nucleotides are TGCGCCAGCAGTCCTACCCCGGGGAGCAATCAGCCCCAGCATTTT.

This chain connects TRBV2 to TRBJ1-2, with 8 bases identical to TRBD1. Germline V lookup: CDR1 SNHLY, CDR2 FYNNEI. V trimming: 6 bases; J trimming: 0 bases; junction bases outside the gene matches: 0. The CDR3 sequence is 13 residues long. The CDR3 DNA sequence: TGTGCCAGCAGGGACAGGGCTAACTATGGCTACACCTTC. This sequence encodes CASRDRANYGYTF.

With respect to this clone: At one boundary the junction diverges from the germline segment, which might be a read error. This chain links TRBV7-9 with TRBJ2-1; 10 nucleotides line up with TRBD2. CDR3 length: 15 residues. CDR1 is SEHNR, CDR2 FQNEAQ, per germline (reference sequence). CDR3 sequence reads: CSSSLGTSDYNEQFF. CDR3 bases: TGTTCCAGCAGCCTCGGGACTAGCGATTACAATGAGCAGTTCTTC.

This chain links TRBV19 with TRBJ2-3; TRBD1 agrees at 7 bases. Losses at the gene ends were 4 bases for V and 5 bases for J; bases not matched to a gene: 9. Germline V gene sequence: CDR1 LNHDA, CDR2 SQIVND (reference sequence). The CDR3 covers 15 residues. The CDR3 coding sequence is TGTGCCAGTAGTAAGGGCCGTACAGGGGAAGATACGCAGTATTTT. Translation: CASSKGRTGEDTQYF.

J is TRBJ2-2 and V is TRBV2, with TRBD1 matching over 7 bases. The CDR3 loop spans 14 amino acids. The trim removed 6 bases at V and 1 base at J, leaving 2 bases unmatched. The V gene's germline CDR1 is SNHLY and CDR2 FYNNEI. DNA for the CDR3: TGTGCCAGCAGACGGACAGGGAACACCGGGGAGCTGTTTTTT. This sequence encodes CASRRTGNTGELFF.

In its sample, this clone was seen a few times. V and J are TRBV9 and TRBJ1-2; 7 nucleotides match TRBD1. Per germline, CDR1 SGDLS and CDR2 YYNGEE. V shed 6 bases and J 8 bases; nucleotides not matched to a gene: 10. The CDR3 length is 13 residues. CDR3 region: CASNRDSNYGYTF. The DNA of the CDR3 is TGTGCCAGCAACCGGGACAGTAATTACGGCTACACCTTC.

This chain connects TRBV4-1 to TRBJ1-2, with TRBD1 matching over 7 bases. Germline V gene data show CDR1 as MGHRA and CDR2 as YSYEKL. J gave up 4 bases and V 1 base, and 3 bases lay outside the gene matches. This CDR3 has 14 amino acids. In DNA, the CDR3 is TGCGCCAGCAGCCAAGTCAACAGGGGCTATGGCTACACCTTC. Residues: CASSQVNRGYGYTF.

This chain links TRBV4-1 with TRBJ1-4; D perhaps matches TRBD1 (6 bases). The CDR3 length is 16 residues. Trimming removed 1 base from V and 8 bases from J, with 17 bases in between. CDR1 and CDR2 from the germline V gene are MGHRA and YSYEKL. The DNA of the CDR3 is TGCGCCAGCAGCCAAGGACTTGCGACGGGGGGCGAAAAACTGTTTTTT. This gives the protein CASSQGLATGGEKLFF.

This sequence joins TRBV29-1 and TRBJ2-7; the match to TRBD1 covers 11 bases. V gave up 6 bases and J gave up 1 base; unmatched junction bases: 2. The CDR3 totals 13 residues. The germline V gene encodes CDR1 SQVTM and CDR2 ANQGSEA. The CDR3 protein is CSVGTGGSYEQYF. As DNA, the CDR3 is TGCAGCGTCGGGACAGGGGGGTCCTACGAGCAGTACTTC.

The chain has TRBV11-2 and TRBJ1-2; D unclear. The CDR3 runs 12 residues. In germline, CDR1 is SGHAT, CDR2 FQNNGV. V was trimmed by 1 base and J by 8 bases, leaving 8 bases between them. The DNA of the CDR3 is TGTGCCAGCAGCTTAGGAGCGAGAGGCTACACCTTC. Translated, it gives CASSLGARGYTF.

This clone was counted once. The J gene is TRBJ1-2, the V gene TRBV7-8; perhaps TRBD1 as D (6 bases). CDR1 and CDR2 (germline): SGHVS, FQNEAQ. This CDR3 comprises 16 residues. The V and J ends lost 5 bases and 4 bases respectively, with 20 bases between them. Written as DNA, the CDR3 is TGTGCCAGCAGCATCCACCGGGTGGGGGCGGTCTATGGCTACACCTTC. Residues: CASSIHRVGAVYGYTF.

The V call is TRBV7-9, the J call TRBJ2-1, with a tentative D call TRBD2 (5 bases). The germline V gene has CDR1 SEHNR and CDR2 FQNEAQ (reference sequence). CDR3 size: 15 residues. V gave up 6 bases and J gave up 0 bases, with 12 bases separating them. The CDR3 DNA sequence: TGTGCCAGCAGGGGTAGCGAGAGCTCCTACAATGAGCAGTTCTTC. This translates into CASRGSESSYNEQFF.

This clone has more than one count but fewer than ten. V and J are TRBV19 and TRBJ1-3, with no clear D. Germline V gene sequence: CDR1 LNHDA, CDR2 SQIVND (reference sequence). V gave up 0 bases and J gave up 2 bases, with 8 bases separating them. The CDR3 is 15 amino acids. The CDR3 bases are TGTGCCAGTAGTATAGATCGGGGAACTGGAAACACCATATATTTT. This translates into CASSIDRGTGNTIYF.

This clone was observed a handful of times. This sequence joins TRBV7-9 and TRBJ1-5, with a weak D call TRBD1 (6 bases). The germline V gene has CDR1 SEHNR and CDR2 FQNEAQ (reference sequence). The CDR3 contains 14 residues. V gave up 2 bases and J gave up 7 bases, with 12 bases separating them. The CDR3 reads CASSLTGQNQPQHF. The DNA of the CDR3 is TGTGCCAGCAGCTTAACAGGACAGAACCAGCCCCAGCATTTT.

This chain links TRBV7-8 with TRBJ2-7; D perhaps matches TRBD2 (6 bases). CDR3 length: 14 residues. Germline CDR1 SGHVS, CDR2 FQNEAQ. The germline V and J ends were trimmed by 3 bases and 2 bases, with 11 bases remaining between them. The CDR3 bases are TGTGCCAGCAGCTTCCAAGCGGGTCCCTACGAGCAGTACTTC. Amino acids: CASSFQAGPYEQYF. The variable domain in full, completed from reference TRBV7-8 and TRBJ2-7, reads GAGVSQSPRYKVAKRGQDVALRCDPISGHVSLFWYQQALGQGPEFLTYFQNEAQLDKSGLPSDRFFAERPEGSVSTLKIQRTQQEDSAVYLCASSFQAGPYEQYFGPGTRLTVT.

The CDR3 spells CASSFGTGNQPQHF. CDR3 in DNA: TGTGCCAGCAGTTTTGGGACAGGGAATCAGCCCCAGCATTTT. The chain employs TRBV27 and TRBJ1-5; 9 bases map to TRBD1. Germline CDR1 MNHEY, CDR2 SMNVEV (reference sequence). The CDR3 is made up of 14 amino acids. With 3 bases clipped from V and 4 bases from J, the junction kept 1 base outside the gene matches.

V usage is TRBV7-3 and J usage is TRBJ2-1; D is perhaps TRBD2 (7 bases). In germline, CDR1 is SGHTA, CDR2 FQGTGA. The length of the CDR3 is 16 residues. V gave up 3 bases and J gave up 8 bases, with 20 bases separating them. In DNA, the CDR3 is TGTGCCAGCAGCTTGGGGCTGCGGGGGCCGTGGGATGAGCAGTTCTTC. It translates to CASSLGLRGPWDEQFF.

V usage is TRBV7-9 and J usage is TRBJ2-5, with 9 positions matching TRBD1. The V segment lost 6 bases and the J segment 5 bases; nucleotides outside the gene matches: 4. CDR1 SEHNR and CDR2 FQNEAQ come from the germline V gene (reference sequence). The CDR3 covers 13 residues. The CDR3 loop is CASSGDREETQYF. The CDR3 nucleotides are TGTGCCAGCAGTGGGGACAGGGAGGAGACCCAGTACTTC.

The sample holds one count of this clone. The chain combines TRBV2 with TRBJ2-5; 8 positions agree with TRBD1. CDR1 SNHLY and CDR2 FYNNEI come from the germline V gene. The CDR3 totals 15 residues. Trimming at V came to 4 bases and at J to 5 bases, leaving 9 bases not matched to a gene. The CDR3 DNA reads as TGTGCCAGCAGTGGGGGCAGGGGGCGTGGGGAGACCCAGTACTTC. Encoded protein: CASSGGRGRGETQYF. The full variable domain, rest sourced from reference TRBV2 and TRBJ2-5, is EPEVTQTPSHQVTQMGQEVILRCVPISNHLYFYWYRQILGQKVEFLVSFYNNEISEKSEIFDDQFSVERPDGSNFTLKIRSTKLEDSAMYFCASSGGRGRGETQYFGPGTRLLVL.

This clone was found a few times. This chain uses TRBV19 with TRBJ2-5; D remains ambiguous. Trimming removed 4 bases from V and 4 bases from J, with 16 bases in between. CDR1 and CDR2 (germline): LNHDA, SQIVND (reference sequence). There are 15 residues in the CDR3. Here the CDR3 reads CASSRDGPPRETQYF. The CDR3 coding sequence is TGTGCCAGTAGTAGAGATGGGCCGCCCCGAGAGACCCAGTACTTC. The whole variable domain, filled in from reference TRBV19 and TRBJ2-5, reads DGGITQSPKYLFRKEGQNVTLSCEQNLNHDAMYWYRQDPGQGLRLIYYSQIVNDFQKGDIAEGYSVSREKKESFPLTVTSAQKNPTAFYLCASSRDGPPRETQYFGPGTRLLVL.

This clone has only a few counts. The V and J genes are TRBV27 and TRBJ1-2, with TRBD1 matching over 12 bases. V gave up 5 bases and J gave up 5 bases; unmatched junction bases: 6. Germline CDR1 and CDR2: MNHEY and SMNVEV (reference sequence). This CDR3 is built from 15 residues. CDR3 loop: CASSPPGQGAYGYTF. DNA of the CDR3: TGTGCCAGCAGTCCGCCGGGACAGGGGGCTTATGGCTACACCTTC.

The rearrangement uses TRBV5-4 and TRBJ1-1; the match to TRBD1 covers 12 bases. Germline CDR1 is SGHNT and CDR2 is YYREEE (reference sequence). V gave up 0 bases and J gave up 5 bases; unmatched junction bases: 8. The CDR3 spans 17 residues. The CDR3 protein is CASSLGGDRGRGTEAFF. The CDR3 DNA sequence: TGTGCCAGCAGCTTGGGGGGGGACAGGGGGCGCGGAACTGAAGCTTTCTTT.

The J gene is TRBJ2-7, the V gene TRBV19; D is unresolved. CDR1 LNHDA and CDR2 SQIVND come from the germline V gene (reference sequence). V lost 3 bases and J lost 7, with 13 bases in between. This CDR3 is built from 13 residues. The CDR3 DNA reads as TGTGCCAGTAGTATGAGAGCGACGTGGGAGCAGTACTTC. Its translation is CASSMRATWEQYF.

This sequence joins TRBV5-1 and TRBJ2-5; D call uncertain. The CDR3 totals 13 residues. V lost 3 bases to trimming and J lost 2 bases, with 8 bases between them. Per the germline V gene, CDR1 is SGHRS and CDR2 is YFSETQ. The CDR3 reads CASSSSSQETQYF. CDR3 DNA sequence: TGCGCCAGCAGCTCGAGCTCTCAAGAGACCCAGTACTTC.

This chain uses TRBV6-5 with TRBJ2-3; 7 bases align to TRBD1. The CDR3 runs 13 residues. J was trimmed by 6 bases and V by 6 bases; bases with no gene match: 6. From germline, CDR1 is MNHEY and CDR2 SVGAGI. As DNA, the CDR3 is TGTGCCAGCAGGAACAGGGGCCGGGATACGCAGTATTTT. This encodes CASRNRGRDTQYF.

The rearrangement joins TRBV28 to TRBJ1-2; 7 bases fit TRBD1. The CDR3 covers 15 residues. Germline V lookup: CDR1 MDHEN, CDR2 SYDVKM. The V gene end was trimmed by 6 bases and the J gene end by 12 bases; junction bases not matched to a gene: 19. The CDR3: CASRPPVQGSKKDTF. CDR3 in DNA: TGTGCCAGCAGGCCGCCGGTACAGGGGTCCAAGAAGGACACCTTC.